This TCR beta chain was sequenced during a study of metastatic and nonmetastatic thyroid tumors. Study context: Malignant and benign thyroid patients had repertoires compared in peripheral blood and tumor or nodule tissue. General study points: Patients with malignant thyroid tumors reportedly had significantly higher TCR beta diversity than those with benign nodules, in blood and tumor.

There were no patients who had received any treatment before thyroid surgery. V was shortened by 4 bases and J by 2 bases, with 14 bases between the two germline ends. This CDR3 contains 15 residues. Germline CDR1 and CDR2: SGDLS and YYNGEE. By sample share, this clone is medium-sized. The antigen is unknown. Original processing notes: A classifier of distant metastasis in papillary thyroid cancer was built from CDR3 differences (across clinicopathological groups). TCRdb reprocessed the PCR reads via MiXCR. In this record, the V and J calls reflect TCRdb's handling and not the investigators' own analysis. This table has some 14,000 clones, about 30% appearing once.

This TCR was sampled from a female donor with papillary thyroid cancer or a benign thyroid nodule (not recorded which). Some clones in this sample may be carry-over from other donors' samples. Sequences were obtained from tumor tissue. The chain joins TRBV9 to TRBJ2-3, with D possibly matching TRBD2 (6 bases). CDR3: CASSKRDSYTDTQYF. The CDR3 DNA reads as TGTGCCAGCAGCAAGAGGGACTCTTACACAGATACGCAGTATTTT.